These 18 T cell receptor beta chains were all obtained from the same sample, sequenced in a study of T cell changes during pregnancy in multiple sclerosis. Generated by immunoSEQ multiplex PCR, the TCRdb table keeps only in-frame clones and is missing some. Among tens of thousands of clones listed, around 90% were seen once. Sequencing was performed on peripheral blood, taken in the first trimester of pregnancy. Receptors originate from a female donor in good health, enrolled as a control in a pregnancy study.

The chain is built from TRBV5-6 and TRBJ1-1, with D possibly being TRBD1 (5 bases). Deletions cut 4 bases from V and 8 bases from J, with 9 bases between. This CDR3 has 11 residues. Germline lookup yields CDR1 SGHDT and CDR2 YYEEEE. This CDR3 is CASSRGGEAFF. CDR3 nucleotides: TGTGCCAGCAGCCGGGGGGGGGAAGCTTTCTTT.

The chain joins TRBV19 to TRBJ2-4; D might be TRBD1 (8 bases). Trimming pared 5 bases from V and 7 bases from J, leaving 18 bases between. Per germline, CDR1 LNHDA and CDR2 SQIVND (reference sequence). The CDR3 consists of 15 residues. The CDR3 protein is CASSVGQGGRNIQYF. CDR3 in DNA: TGTGCCAGTAGTGTCGGACAGGGAGGGCGGAACATTCAGTACTTC.

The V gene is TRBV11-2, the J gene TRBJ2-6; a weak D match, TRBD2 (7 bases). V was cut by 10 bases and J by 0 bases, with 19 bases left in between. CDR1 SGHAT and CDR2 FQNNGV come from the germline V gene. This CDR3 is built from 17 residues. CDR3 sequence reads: CATRGAGWYSGANVLTF. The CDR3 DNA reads TGTGCCACCAGGGGAGCGGGGTGGTACTCTGGGGCCAACGTCCTGACTTTC.

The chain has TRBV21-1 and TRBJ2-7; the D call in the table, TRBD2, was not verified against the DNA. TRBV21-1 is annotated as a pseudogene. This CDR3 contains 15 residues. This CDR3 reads CASSKGLAGACEQYF. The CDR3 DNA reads TGTGCCAGCAGCAAAGGACTAGCGGGAGCTTGCGAGCAGTACTTC.

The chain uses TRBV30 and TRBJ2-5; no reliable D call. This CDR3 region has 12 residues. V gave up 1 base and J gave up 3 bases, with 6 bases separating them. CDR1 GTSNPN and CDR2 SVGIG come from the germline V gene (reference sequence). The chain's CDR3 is CAWSGAEETQYF. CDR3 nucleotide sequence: TGTGCCTGGAGTGGGGCAGAAGAGACCCAGTACTTC.

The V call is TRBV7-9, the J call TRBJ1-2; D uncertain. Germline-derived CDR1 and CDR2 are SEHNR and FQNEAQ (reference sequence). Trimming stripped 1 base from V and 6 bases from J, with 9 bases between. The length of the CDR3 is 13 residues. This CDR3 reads CASSLVVTDGYTF. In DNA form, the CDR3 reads TGTGCCAGCAGCTTAGTGGTCACTGATGGCTACACCTTC. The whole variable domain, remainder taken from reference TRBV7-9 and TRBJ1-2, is DTGVSQNPRHKITKRGQNVTFRCDPISEHNRLYWYRQTLGQGPEFLTYFQNEAQLEKSRLLSDRFSAERPKGSFSTLEIQRTEQGDSAMYLCASSLVVTDGYTFGSGTRLTVV.

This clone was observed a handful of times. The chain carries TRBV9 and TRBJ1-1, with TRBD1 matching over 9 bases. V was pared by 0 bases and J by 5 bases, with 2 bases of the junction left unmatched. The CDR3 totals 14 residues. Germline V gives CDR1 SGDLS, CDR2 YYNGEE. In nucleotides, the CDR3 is TGTGCCAGCAGCGTAGGACAGGGGGGGACTGAAGCTTTCTTT. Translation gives CASSVGQGGTEAFF.

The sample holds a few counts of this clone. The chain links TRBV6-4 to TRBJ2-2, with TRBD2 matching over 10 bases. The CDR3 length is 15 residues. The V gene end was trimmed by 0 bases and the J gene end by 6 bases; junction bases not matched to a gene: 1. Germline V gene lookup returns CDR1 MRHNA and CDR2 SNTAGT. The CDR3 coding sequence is TGTGCCAGCAGTGACTCAGCGGGGGGGCCCGGGGAGCTGTTTTTT. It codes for CASSDSAGGPGELFF.

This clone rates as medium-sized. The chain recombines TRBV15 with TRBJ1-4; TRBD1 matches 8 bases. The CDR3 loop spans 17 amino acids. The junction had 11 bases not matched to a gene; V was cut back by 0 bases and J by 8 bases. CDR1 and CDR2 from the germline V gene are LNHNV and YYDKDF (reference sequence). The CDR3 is CATSRDGAGQGGEKLFF. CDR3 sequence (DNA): TGTGCCACCAGCAGAGATGGGGCTGGACAGGGTGGGGAAAAACTGTTTTTT.

CDR3 DNA sequence: TGTGCCAGCAGCCAGGGAGAGACCCAGTACTTC. Protein product: CASSQGETQYF. J is TRBJ2-5 and V is TRBV7-6, with TRBD1 as a possible D gene (5 bases). V gave up 5 bases and J gave up 4 bases, with 5 bases separating them. Per germline, CDR1 SGHVS and CDR2 FNYEAQ. The CDR3 runs 11 residues.

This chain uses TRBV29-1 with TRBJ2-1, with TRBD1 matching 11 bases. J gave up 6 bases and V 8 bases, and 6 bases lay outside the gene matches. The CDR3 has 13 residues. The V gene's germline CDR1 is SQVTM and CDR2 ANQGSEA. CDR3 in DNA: TGCAGCCTCACCGGGACAGGGGGCAATGAGCAGTTCTTC. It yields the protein CSLTGTGGNEQFF.

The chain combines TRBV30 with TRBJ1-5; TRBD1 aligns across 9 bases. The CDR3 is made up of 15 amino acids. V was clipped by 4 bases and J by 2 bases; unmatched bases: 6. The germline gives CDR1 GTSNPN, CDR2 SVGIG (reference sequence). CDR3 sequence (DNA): TGTGCCTGGAACCCGGGACAGGGAGGCAATCAGCCCCAGCATTTT. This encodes CAWNPGQGGNQPQHF.

CDR3 DNA: TGCAGCGTTGAAGAGAAGACTAGCGGTAGCTCTGGGGCCAACGTCCTGACTTTC. It codes for CSVEEKTSGSSGANVLTF. The rearrangement links TRBV29-1 to TRBJ2-6, with 9 bases identical to TRBD2. The CDR3 sequence is 18 residues long. Germline CDR1 SQVTM, CDR2 ANQGSEA. V lost 0 bases, J lost 0 bases, and 6 bases stayed unmatched.

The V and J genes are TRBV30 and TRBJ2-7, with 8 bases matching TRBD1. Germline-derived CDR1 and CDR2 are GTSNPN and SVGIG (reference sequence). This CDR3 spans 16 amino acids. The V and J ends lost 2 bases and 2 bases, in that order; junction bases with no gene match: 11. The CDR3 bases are TGTGCCTGGAGTCCTAACGACAGGGGTCCCACCTACGAGCAGTACTTC. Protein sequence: CAWSPNDRGPTYEQYF. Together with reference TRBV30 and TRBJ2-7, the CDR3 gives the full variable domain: SQTIHQWPATLVQPVGSPLSLECTVEGTSNPNLYWYRQAAGRGLQLLFYSVGIGQISSEVPQNLSASRPQDRQFILSSKKLLLSDSGFYLCAWSPNDRGPTYEQYFGPGTRLTVT.

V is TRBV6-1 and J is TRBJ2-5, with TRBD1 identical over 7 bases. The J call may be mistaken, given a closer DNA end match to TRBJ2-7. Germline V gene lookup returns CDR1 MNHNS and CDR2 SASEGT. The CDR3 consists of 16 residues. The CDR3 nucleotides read TGTGCCAGCAGTGAAGAAGCAGGGGGATCCTCCTACGAGCAGTACTTC. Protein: CASSEEAGGSSYEQYF.

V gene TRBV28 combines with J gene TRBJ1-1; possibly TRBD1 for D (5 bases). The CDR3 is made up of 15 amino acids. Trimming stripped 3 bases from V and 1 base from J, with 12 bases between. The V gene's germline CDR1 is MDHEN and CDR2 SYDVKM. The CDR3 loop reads CASSLPIQGNTEAFF. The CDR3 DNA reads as TGTGCCAGCAGTTTGCCCATCCAGGGGAACACTGAAGCTTTCTTT.

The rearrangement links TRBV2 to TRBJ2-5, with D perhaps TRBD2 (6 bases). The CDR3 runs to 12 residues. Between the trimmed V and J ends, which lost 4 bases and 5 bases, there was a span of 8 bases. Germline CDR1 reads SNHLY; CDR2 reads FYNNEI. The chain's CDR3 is CASSVGRETQYF. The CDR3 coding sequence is TGTGCCAGCAGTGTAGGGAGGGAGACCCAGTACTTC.

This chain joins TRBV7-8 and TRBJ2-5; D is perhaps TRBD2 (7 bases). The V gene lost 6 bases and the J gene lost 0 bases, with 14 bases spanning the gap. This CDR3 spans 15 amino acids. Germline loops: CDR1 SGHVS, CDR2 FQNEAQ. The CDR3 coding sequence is TGTGCCAGCAGGATACGGGGGGCCGACCAAGAGACCCAGTACTTC. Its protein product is CASRIRGADQETQYF.